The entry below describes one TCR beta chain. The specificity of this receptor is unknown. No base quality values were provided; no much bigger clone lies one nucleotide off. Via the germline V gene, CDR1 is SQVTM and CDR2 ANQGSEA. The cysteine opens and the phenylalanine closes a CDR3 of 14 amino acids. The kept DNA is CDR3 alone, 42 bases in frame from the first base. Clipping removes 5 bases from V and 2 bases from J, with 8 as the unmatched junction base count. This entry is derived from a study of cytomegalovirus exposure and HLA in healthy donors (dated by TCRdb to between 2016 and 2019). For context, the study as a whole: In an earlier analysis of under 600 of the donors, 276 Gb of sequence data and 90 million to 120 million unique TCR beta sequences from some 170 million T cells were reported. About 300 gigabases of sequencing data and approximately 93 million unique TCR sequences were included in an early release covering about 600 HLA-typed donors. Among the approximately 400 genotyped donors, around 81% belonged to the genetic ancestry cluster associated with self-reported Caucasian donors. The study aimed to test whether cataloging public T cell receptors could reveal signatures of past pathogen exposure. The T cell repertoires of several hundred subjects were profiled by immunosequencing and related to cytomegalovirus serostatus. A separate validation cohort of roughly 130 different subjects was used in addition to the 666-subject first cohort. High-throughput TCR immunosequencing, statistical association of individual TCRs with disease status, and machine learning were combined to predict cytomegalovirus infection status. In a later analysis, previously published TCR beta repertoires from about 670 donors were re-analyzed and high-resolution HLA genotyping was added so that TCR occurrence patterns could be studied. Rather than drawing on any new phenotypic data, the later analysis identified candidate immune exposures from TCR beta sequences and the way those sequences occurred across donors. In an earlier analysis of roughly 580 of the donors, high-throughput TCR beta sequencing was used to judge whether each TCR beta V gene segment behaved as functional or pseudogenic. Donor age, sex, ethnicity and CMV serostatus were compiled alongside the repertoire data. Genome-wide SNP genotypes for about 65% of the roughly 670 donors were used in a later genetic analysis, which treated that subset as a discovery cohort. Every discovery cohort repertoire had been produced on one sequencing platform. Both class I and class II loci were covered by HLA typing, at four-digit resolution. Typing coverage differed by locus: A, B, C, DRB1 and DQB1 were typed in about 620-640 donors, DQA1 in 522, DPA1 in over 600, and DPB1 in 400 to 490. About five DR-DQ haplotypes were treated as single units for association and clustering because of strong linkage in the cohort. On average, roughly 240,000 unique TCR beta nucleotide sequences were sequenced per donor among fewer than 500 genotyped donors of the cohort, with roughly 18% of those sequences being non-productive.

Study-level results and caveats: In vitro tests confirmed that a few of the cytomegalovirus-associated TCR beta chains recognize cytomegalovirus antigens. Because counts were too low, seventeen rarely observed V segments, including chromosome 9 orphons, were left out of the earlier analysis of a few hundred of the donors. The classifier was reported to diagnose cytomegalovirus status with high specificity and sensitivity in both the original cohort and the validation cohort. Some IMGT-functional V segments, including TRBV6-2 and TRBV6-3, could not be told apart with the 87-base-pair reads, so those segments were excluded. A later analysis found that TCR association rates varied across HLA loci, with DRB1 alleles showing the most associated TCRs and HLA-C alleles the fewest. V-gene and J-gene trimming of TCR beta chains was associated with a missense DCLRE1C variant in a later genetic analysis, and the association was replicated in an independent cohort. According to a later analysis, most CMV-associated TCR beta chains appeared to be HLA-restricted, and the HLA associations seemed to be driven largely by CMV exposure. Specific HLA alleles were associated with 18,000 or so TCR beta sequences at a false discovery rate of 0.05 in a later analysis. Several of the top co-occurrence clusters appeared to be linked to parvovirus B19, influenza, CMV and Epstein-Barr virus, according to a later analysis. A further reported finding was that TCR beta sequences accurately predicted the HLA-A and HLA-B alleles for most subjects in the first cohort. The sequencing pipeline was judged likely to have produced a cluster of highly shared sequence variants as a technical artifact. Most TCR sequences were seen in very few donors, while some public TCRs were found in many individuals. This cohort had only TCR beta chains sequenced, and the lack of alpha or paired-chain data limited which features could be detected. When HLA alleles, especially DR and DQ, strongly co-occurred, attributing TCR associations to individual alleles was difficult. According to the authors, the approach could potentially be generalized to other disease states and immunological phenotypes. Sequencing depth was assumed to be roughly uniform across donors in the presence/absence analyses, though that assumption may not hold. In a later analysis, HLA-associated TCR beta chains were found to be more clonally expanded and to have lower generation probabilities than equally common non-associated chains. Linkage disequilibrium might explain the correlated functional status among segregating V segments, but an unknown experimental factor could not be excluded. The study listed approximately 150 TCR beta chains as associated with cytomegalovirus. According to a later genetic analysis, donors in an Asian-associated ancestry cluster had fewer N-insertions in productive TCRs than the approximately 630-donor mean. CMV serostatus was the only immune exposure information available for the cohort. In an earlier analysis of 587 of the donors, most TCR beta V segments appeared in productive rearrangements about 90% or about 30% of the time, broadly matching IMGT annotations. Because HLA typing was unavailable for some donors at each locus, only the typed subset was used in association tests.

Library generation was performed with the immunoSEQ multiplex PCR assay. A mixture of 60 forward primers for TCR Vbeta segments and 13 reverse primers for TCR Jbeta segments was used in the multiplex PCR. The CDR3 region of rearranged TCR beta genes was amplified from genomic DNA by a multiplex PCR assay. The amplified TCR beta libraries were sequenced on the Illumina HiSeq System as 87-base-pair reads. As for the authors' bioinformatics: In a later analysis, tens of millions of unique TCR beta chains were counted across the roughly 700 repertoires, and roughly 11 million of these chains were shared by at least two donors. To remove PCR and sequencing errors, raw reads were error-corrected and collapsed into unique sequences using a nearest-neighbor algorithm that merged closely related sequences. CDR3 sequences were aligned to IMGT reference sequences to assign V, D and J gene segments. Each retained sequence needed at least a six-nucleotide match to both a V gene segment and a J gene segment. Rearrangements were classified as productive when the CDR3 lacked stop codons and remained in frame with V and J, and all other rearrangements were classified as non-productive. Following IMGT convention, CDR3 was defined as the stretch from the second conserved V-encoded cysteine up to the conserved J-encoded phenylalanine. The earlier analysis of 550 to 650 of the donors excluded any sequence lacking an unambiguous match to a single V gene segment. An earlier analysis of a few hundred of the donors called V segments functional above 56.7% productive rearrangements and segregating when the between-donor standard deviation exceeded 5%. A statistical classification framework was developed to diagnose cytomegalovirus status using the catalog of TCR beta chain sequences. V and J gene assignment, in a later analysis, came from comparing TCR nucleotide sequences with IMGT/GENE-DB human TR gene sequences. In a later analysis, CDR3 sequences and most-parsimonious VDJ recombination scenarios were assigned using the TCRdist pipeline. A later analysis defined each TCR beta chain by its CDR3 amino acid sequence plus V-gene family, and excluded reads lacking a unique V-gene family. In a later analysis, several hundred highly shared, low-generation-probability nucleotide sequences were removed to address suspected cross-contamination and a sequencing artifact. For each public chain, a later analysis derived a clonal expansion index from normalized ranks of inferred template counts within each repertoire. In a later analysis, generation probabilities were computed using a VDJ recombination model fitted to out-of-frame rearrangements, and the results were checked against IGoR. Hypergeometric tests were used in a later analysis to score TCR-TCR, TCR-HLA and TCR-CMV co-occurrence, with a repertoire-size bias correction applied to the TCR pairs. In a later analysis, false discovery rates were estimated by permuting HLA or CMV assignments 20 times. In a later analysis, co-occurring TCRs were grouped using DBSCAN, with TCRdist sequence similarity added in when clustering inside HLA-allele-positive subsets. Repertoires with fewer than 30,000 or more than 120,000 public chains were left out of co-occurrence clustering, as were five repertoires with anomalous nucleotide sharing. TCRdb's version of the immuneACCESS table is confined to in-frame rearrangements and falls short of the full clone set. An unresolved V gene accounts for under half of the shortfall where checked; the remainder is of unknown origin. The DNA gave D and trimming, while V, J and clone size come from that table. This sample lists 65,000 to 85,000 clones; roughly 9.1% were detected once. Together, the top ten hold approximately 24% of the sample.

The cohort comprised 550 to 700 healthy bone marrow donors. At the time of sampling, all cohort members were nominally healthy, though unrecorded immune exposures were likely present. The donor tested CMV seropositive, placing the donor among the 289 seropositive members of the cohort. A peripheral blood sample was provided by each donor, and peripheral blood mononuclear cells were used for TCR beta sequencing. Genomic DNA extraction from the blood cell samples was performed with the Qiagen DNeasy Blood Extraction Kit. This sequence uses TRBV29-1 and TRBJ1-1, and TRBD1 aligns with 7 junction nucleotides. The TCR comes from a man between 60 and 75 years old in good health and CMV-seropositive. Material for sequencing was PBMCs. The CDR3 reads CSVLLTGRNTEAFF. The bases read TGCAGCGTTCTCCTGACAGGGAGAAACACTGAAGCTTTCTTT.